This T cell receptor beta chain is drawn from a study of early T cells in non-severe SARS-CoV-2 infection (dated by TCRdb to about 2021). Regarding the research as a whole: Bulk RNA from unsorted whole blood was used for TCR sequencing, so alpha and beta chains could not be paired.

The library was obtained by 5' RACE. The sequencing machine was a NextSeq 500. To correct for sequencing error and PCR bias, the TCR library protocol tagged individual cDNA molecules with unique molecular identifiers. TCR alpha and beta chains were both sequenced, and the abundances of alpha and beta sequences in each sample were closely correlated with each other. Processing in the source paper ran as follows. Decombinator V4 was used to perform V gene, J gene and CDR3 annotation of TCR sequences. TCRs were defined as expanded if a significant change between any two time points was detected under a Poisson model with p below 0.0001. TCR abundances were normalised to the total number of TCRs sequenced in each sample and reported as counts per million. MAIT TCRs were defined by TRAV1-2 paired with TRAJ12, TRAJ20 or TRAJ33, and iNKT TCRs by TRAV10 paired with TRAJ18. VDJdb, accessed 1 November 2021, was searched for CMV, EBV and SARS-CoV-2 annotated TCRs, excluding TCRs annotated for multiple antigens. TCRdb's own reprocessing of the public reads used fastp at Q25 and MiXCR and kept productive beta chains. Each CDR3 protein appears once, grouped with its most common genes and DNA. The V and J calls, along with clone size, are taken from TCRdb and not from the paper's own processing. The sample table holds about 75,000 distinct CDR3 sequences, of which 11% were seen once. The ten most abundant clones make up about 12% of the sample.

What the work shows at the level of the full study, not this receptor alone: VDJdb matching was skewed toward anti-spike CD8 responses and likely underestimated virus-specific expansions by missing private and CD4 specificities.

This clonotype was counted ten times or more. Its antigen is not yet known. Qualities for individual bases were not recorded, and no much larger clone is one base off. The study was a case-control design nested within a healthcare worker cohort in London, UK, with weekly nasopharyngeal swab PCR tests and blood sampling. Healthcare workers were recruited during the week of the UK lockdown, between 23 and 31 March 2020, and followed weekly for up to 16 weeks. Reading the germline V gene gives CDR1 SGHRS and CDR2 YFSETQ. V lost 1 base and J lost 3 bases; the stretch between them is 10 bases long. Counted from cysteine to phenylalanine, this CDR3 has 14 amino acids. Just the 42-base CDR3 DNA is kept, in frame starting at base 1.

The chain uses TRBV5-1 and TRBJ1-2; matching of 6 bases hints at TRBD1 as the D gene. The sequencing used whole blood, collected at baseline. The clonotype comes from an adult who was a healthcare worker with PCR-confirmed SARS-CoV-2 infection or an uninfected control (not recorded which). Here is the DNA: TGCGCCAGCAGCTTGAACAGGGACTACTATGGCTACACCTTC. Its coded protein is CASSLNRDYYGYTF.